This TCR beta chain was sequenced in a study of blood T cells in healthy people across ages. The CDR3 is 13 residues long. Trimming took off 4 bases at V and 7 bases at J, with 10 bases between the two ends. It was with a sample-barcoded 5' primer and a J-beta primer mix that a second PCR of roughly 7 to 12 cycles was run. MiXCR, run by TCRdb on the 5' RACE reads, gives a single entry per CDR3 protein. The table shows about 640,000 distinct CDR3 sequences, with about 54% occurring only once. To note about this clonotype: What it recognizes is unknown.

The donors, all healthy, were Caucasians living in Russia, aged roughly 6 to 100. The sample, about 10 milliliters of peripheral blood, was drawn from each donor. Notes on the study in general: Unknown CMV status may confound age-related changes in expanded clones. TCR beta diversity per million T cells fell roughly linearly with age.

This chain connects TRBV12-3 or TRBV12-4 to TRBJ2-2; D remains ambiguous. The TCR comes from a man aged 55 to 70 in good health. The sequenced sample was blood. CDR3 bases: TGTGCCAGCAGTTACCCCTCCGGCGGGGAGCTGTTTTTT. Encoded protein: CASSYPSGGELFF.